These 20 T cell receptor beta chains were sequenced from one sample in a study of blood T cell repertoires in COVID-19. Repertoires were generated with immunoSEQ multiplex PCR, while TCRdb's copy carries only in-frame clones and drops some. The repertoire consists of more than 200,000 clones, with around 83% occurring once and the leading ten covering roughly 10%. The sample consisted of peripheral blood. All receptors derive from a woman in her fifties or sixties with COVID-19, enrolled during active disease.

J is TRBJ2-1 and V is TRBV10-3, with unresolved D. The length of the CDR3 is 11 residues. V lost 10 bases to trimming and J lost 6 bases, with 10 bases between them. Per germline, CDR1 ENHRY and CDR2 SYGVKD. The CDR3 loop is CATSVVNEQFF. The CDR3 nucleotides read TGTGCCACTAGTGTGGTCAATGAGCAGTTCTTC.

The gene calls are TRBV19 and TRBJ2-1, with D uncertain. V was pared by 5 bases and J by 7 bases, with 12 bases between. Per germline, CDR1 LNHDA and CDR2 SQIVND (reference sequence). The CDR3 is 13 residues long. The CDR3 loop is CASSYRYRNEQFF. CDR3 coding DNA: TGTGCCAGTAGTTACCGCTACCGGAATGAGCAGTTCTTC.

The V gene is TRBV5-6, the J gene TRBJ1-1; D is possibly TRBD1 (5 bases). The V and J ends lost 2 bases and 13 bases respectively, with 12 bases between them. The CDR3 runs 11 residues. Germline V CDR1 and CDR2: SGHDT, YYEEEE. The CDR3 here is CASSFGGVCFF. The DNA for the CDR3 is TGTGCCAGCAGCTTTGGAGGGGTTTGTTTCTTT.

The CDR3 is CASSDPRVGQGADTQYF. CDR3 sequence (DNA): TGTGCCAGCAGTGACCCTCGAGTAGGACAGGGGGCCGATACGCAGTATTTT. V is TRBV25-1 and J is TRBJ2-3; 11 bases align to TRBD1. The J segment lost 6 bases and the V segment lost 3 bases, leaving 11 bases of the junction unmatched. CDR1 and CDR2 from the germline V gene are MGHDK and SYGVNS. The CDR3 sequence is 17 residues long. The variable domain in full, with the rest retrieved from reference TRBV25-1 and TRBJ2-3, is EADIYQTPRYLVIGTGKKITLECSQTMGHDKMYWYQQDPGMELHLIHYSYGVNSTEKGDLSSESTVSRIRTEHFPLTLESARPSHTSQYLCASSDPRVGQGADTQYFGPGTRLTVL.

This clone has just a few counts. V is TRBV6-6 and J is TRBJ2-1; D uncertain. CDR3 length: 16 residues. V shed 8 bases and J shed 0 bases, with 17 bases lying between them. CDR1 MNHNY and CDR2 SVGAGI come from the germline V gene (reference sequence). CDR3 bases: TGTGCCAGCCTCGACATGGTCACCTACTCCTACAATGAGCAGTTCTTC. It translates to CASLDMVTYSYNEQFF.

The V call is TRBV7-9, the J call TRBJ2-3; TRBD1 aligns across 12 bases. The CDR3 sequence is 17 residues long. V was clipped by 5 bases and J by 4 bases; unmatched bases: 10. The germline CDR1 and CDR2 sequences are SEHNR and FQNEAQ (reference sequence). The CDR3 reads CASSPGGWDRGPDTQYF. In nucleotides, the CDR3 is TGTGCCAGCAGCCCTGGGGGGTGGGACAGGGGGCCAGATACGCAGTATTTT.

V is TRBV19 and J is TRBJ2-7, with D tentatively TRBD1 (6 bases). The length of the CDR3 is 11 residues. Trimming removed 4 bases at V and 6 bases at J, with 7 bases between. Germline V gene sequence: CDR1 LNHDA, CDR2 SQIVND (reference sequence). The CDR3 DNA reads TGTGCCAGTAGTACAGGGGCCGAGCAGTACTTC. It codes for CASSTGAEQYF.

This sequence joins TRBV6-5 and TRBJ2-7, with D possibly matching TRBD1 (7 bases). This CDR3 is 14 amino acids long. The V end was cut by 6 bases, the J end by 3 bases, with 15 bases between. Germline lookup yields CDR1 MNHEY and CDR2 SVGAGI. Written as DNA, the CDR3 is TGTGCCAGCAGCAGGGGGGTCCTCTACTACGAGCAGTACGTC. This sequence encodes CASSRGVLYYEQYV.

The chain has TRBV4-1 and TRBJ2-1; 13 positions match TRBD2. This CDR3 has 16 residues. V was clipped by 3 bases and J by 8 bases; unmatched bases: 7. Germline CDR1 MGHRA, CDR2 YSYEKL. The CDR3 sequence is CASSHLTSGGSHEQFF. CDR3 bases: TGCGCCAGCAGCCACTTGACTAGCGGGGGGTCCCATGAGCAGTTCTTC.

V gene TRBV5-1 combines with J gene TRBJ1-1; 8 nucleotides line up with TRBD1. The V gene's germline CDR1 is SGHRS and CDR2 YFSETQ. This CDR3 spans 14 amino acids. V shed 4 bases and J 6 bases; nucleotides not matched to a gene: 8. This CDR3 is CASSPTGDRAEAFF. CDR3 bases: TGCGCCAGCAGCCCGACAGGGGATCGGGCTGAAGCTTTCTTT.

J is TRBJ2-7 and V is TRBV10-3; 10 nucleotides agree with TRBD1. Germline CDR1 and CDR2: ENHRY and SYGVKD. The CDR3 has 12 residues. J lost 5 bases, V lost 11 bases, and 6 bases had no gene match. CDR3 in amino acids: CALSGTGDEQYF. CDR3 coding DNA: TGTGCCCTCTCCGGGACAGGGGACGAGCAGTACTTC.

This clone was counted a single time. The chain employs TRBV5-1 and TRBJ2-2; D not resolved. Germline V gene data show CDR1 as SGHRS and CDR2 as YFSETQ. With 2 bases removed from V and 4 bases from J, the gap between germline ends came to 6 bases. The CDR3 consists of 13 residues. The CDR3 nucleotides are TGCGCCAGCAGCTTTGAGTTCACCGGGGAGCTGTTTTTT. Translating gives CASSFEFTGELFF.

V gene TRBV28 combines with J gene TRBJ1-4; maybe TRBD1 (5 bases). V shed 5 bases and J shed 7 bases, with 20 bases lying between them. The germline V gene encodes CDR1 MDHEN and CDR2 SYDVKM. The CDR3 is 16 residues long. The CDR3 DNA reads as TGTGCCAGCAGTCCATCCGAGGGCGGGGGACCTGAAAAACTGTTTTTT. Its translation: CASSPSEGGGPEKLFF.

The rearrangement links TRBV28 to TRBJ1-4, with D unclear. The CDR3 totals 12 residues. V lost 5 bases to trimming and J lost 3 bases, with 4 bases between them. CDR1 MDHEN and CDR2 SYDVKM come from the germline V gene. Here the CDR3 DNA reads TGTGCCAGCAGTATCTCTAATGAAAAACTGTTTTTT. It encodes CASSISNEKLFF.

This chain links TRBV6-2 or TRBV6-3 with TRBJ2-2; 10 bases match TRBD2. The V gene end was trimmed by 0 bases and the J gene end by 3 bases; junction bases not matched to a gene: 4. The germline CDR1 and CDR2 sequences are MNHEY and SVGEGT. This CDR3 spans 17 amino acids. The chain's CDR3 is CASSYSGLATDTGELFF. DNA for the CDR3: TGTGCCAGCAGTTACTCGGGACTAGCGACCGACACCGGGGAGCTGTTTTTT.

This sequence joins TRBV28 and TRBJ1-2, with TRBD1 matching 7 bases. The V and J ends lost 8 bases and 3 bases, in that order; junction bases with no gene match: 15. This CDR3 is built from 16 residues. The V gene's germline CDR1 is MDHEN and CDR2 SYDVKM. The CDR3 DNA reads TGTGCCAGCTTGTTACTACGGACAGGCGGACACTATGGCTACACCTTC. Protein product: CASLLLRTGGHYGYTF.

V and J are TRBV28 and TRBJ2-7, with 8 positions matching TRBD1. The V segment lost 4 bases and the J segment 0 bases; nucleotides outside the gene matches: 8. The CDR3 extends over 16 amino acids. Germline V gene data show CDR1 as MDHEN and CDR2 as SYDVKM. The DNA for the CDR3 is TGTGCCAGCAGTTCTGGCGGGACAGGCCCCTCCTACGAGCAGTACTTC. Translation: CASSSGGTGPSYEQYF.

This clone was observed many times. The chain employs TRBV10-2 and TRBJ2-3; 11 bases are a match to TRBD2. The J segment lost 13 bases and the V segment lost 5 bases, leaving 5 bases of the junction unmatched. The germline V gene has CDR1 WSHSY and CDR2 SAAADI. This CDR3 is built from 12 residues. CDR3 DNA: TGCGCCAGCAGTCCGACTAGCGGGGAGAAGTATTTT. Its translation: CASSPTSGEKYF.

This clone was seen a handful of times. J is TRBJ2-2 and V is TRBV19, with D perhaps TRBD2 (5 bases). The CDR3 is made up of 14 amino acids. Germline CDR1 LNHDA, CDR2 SQIVND (reference sequence). V lost 4 bases and J lost 5, with 11 bases in between. As DNA, the CDR3 is TGTGCCAGTAGTACTTCATCGGGAACCGGGGAGCTGTTTTTT. It translates to CASSTSSGTGELFF.

The J gene is TRBJ1-1, the V gene TRBV11-2; the match to TRBD1 covers 8 bases. CDR1 and CDR2 (germline): SGHAT, FQNNGV. The CDR3 sequence is 14 residues long. V dropped 3 bases and J dropped 8; count of bases not matched to a gene: 8. DNA of the CDR3: TGTGCCAGCAGCTTTAGGGGGACAGGCGTCGAAGCTTTCTTT. Translating it yields CASSFRGTGVEAFF.